This TCR beta chain was captured in a study of blood T cell repertoires in COVID-19. In the source study's methods: How many nucleated cells were present was estimated from reference gene primer amplification. Profiling relied on immunoSEQ multiplex PCR, and the TCRdb table lists in-frame clones only, not all of them. The V and J calls and clone size are taken from that table; D and trimming were inferred from the DNA. Of some 400,000 clones detected, 87% appear once; the ten largest clones hold about 2.3%. This CDR3 has 16 residues. V shed 4 bases and J 2 bases; nucleotides not matched to a gene: 8. From germline, CDR1 is SNHLY and CDR2 FYNNEI.

The chain is built from TRBV2 and TRBJ2-7; TRBD1 matches 10 bases. The source is a woman aged 55-69 years with COVID-19, enrolled during active disease. The sample consisted of peripheral blood. CDR3 coding DNA: TGTGCCAGCAGTGGCCAAACCGGGACAGGGGCCTACGAGCAGTACTTC. Translation gives CASSGQTGTGAYEQYF.